This T cell receptor (beta chain) originates from a study of sequential checkpoint blockade in melanoma. Described treatment: randomized to nivolumab then ipilimumab (arm A) or the reverse (arm B). Sorted cells were live CD3+CD8+, lacking CD19 and CD56, from PBMCs. Assay used: immunoSEQ multiplex PCR; TCRdb lists only in-frame clones, some missing. The top ten hold about a sixth of the sample, which has 25,000 to 35,000 clones, nearly 85% seen once. The table lists this clone with a few counts. V was trimmed by 1 base and J by 6 bases, leaving 7 bases between them. This CDR3 is 13 amino acids long. Germline-derived CDR1 and CDR2 are LNHDA and SQIVND (reference sequence).

This receptor was obtained from a human donor with melanoma. The chain employs TRBV19 and TRBJ1-5; no clear D. This specimen was CD8+ T cells sorted from blood (inferred from file names), taken from a patient given nivolumab and ipilimumab in sequence. DNA for the CDR3: TGTGCCAGTAGTATAGTCCCAGGTCAGCCCCAGCATTTT. Residues: CASSIVPGQPQHF.